The clone carrying this T cell receptor (beta chain) was recorded many times. What it binds is unknown. This sample was taken from a study of T cell repertoires in cytomegalovirus infection. Unmatched junction bases numbered 10, after V lost 2 bases and J lost 3 bases. The CDR3 extends over 17 amino acids. TCRdb called the reads again in MiXCR, with one record for every CDR3 protein. The sample holds some 920,000 distinct CDR3 sequences, about a third seen once. Sequencing was performed on cultured CD8+ T cells from PBMCs, taken from culture after CMV antigen stimulation. V and J are TRBV12-3 or TRBV12-4 and TRBJ2-5, with 9 positions matching TRBD1. This clonotype originated in a human donor in good health (CMV status not recorded). Some clones in this sample may be carry-over from other donors' samples. The CDR3 region is CASSLYSRDRVEETQYF. The CDR3 nucleotides read TGTGCCAGCAGTTTATATTCCCGGGACAGGGTTGAAGAGACCCAGTACTTC.